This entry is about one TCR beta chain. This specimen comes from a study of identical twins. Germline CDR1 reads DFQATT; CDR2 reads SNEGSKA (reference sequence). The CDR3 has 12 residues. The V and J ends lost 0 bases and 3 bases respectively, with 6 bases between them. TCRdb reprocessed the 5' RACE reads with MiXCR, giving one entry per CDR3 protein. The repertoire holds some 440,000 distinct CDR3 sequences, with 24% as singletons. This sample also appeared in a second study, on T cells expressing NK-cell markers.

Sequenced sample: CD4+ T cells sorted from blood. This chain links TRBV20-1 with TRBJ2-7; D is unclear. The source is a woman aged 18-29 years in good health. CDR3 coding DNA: TGCAGTGCTAGAGACAGGAACTACGAGCAGTACTTC. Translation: CSARDRNYEQYF.